This passage covers 30 T cell receptor beta chains from one sample sequenced in a study of tumor-infiltrating lymphocytes in primary liver carcinoma. The input was approximately 500 ng total RNA; TCR beta cDNA was made from it with a constant-region primer. Generation of the TCR beta libraries relied on three nested multiplex PCR rounds using slightly modified ARM-PCR. The first two PCR rounds used TRBV1-TRBV30 primers with a Cbeta primer, approximately 9 cycles each. MiXCR was run by TCRdb on the multiplex PCR reads, yielding one entry per CDR3 protein. The sample lists fewer than 350,000 distinct CDR3 sequences; roughly 60% were seen once. The authors took blood RNA from unsorted whole blood and also extracted germline DNA. Specimen: peripheral blood. These receptors were taken from a man aged 40-50 years with primary liver carcinoma and hepatitis B virus infection.

This clonotype occurred once. A read error may account for a junction end that differs from germline. The rearrangement links TRBV4-3 to TRBJ2-3; D possibly corresponds to TRBD2 (5 bases). The CDR3 totals 16 residues. CDR1 and CDR2 (germline): LGHNA, YSLEER. The CDR3 nucleotides are TGCGCCAACAGCCAGCGGCTGGCCCGTATCACAGATACGCAGTATTTT. Translation: CANSQRLARITDTQYF.

The chain joins TRBV6-5 to TRBJ2-3; tentatively, D is TRBD1 (6 bases). This CDR3 region has 15 residues. Germline CDR1 and CDR2: MNHEY and SVGAGI. V lost 7 bases and J 0 bases, leaving 14 bases between the germline ends. CDR3 sequence reads: CASKLGTYSTDTQYF. CDR3 bases: TGTGCCAGCAAATTAGGGACATATAGCACAGATACGCAGTATTTT.

This clonotype was counted a few times. Possible read error: a much larger clone is one base away. V gene TRBV29-1 combines with J gene TRBJ1-4; D remains unclear. Germline V gives CDR1 SQVTM, CDR2 ANQGSEA. V gave up 4 bases and J gave up 8 bases, with 14 bases separating them. The CDR3 is made up of 13 amino acids. The CDR3 is CSVVIQWPEKLFF. The DNA for the CDR3 is TGCAGCGTTGTTATACAGTGGCCGGAAAAACTGTTTTTT.

This clonotype appeared a single time. This sequence may be a read error, since a much larger clone differs from it by one base. This likely comes from a read error, as the CDR3 has no conserved phenylalanine or tryptophan at its end. V gene TRBV29-1 combines with J gene TRBJ2-3; D is unclear. Trimming took off 7 bases at V and 0 bases at J, with 11 bases between the two ends. Germline CDR1 reads SQVTM; CDR2 reads ANQGSEA. This CDR3 is built from 13 residues. The CDR3 region has the DNA TGCAGCGGCCAGGTATCTAGCACAGATACGCAGTATCTT. It specifies CSGQVSSTDTQYL.

The J gene is TRBJ2-3, the V gene TRBV29-1; the match to TRBD2 covers 7 bases. Germline V CDR1 and CDR2: SQVTM, ANQGSEA. The CDR3 extends over 17 amino acids. The CDR3 loop is CSVPTAGSQGLSATQYF. CDR3 DNA sequence: TGCAGTGTCCCGACAGCGGGATCCCAAGGGTTGTCGGCTACGCAGTATTTT.

The chain uses TRBV5-1 and TRBJ2-2; D unclear. The CDR3 is 14 amino acids. Germline lookup yields CDR1 SGHRS and CDR2 YFSETQ. V lost 4 bases, J lost 6 bases, and 13 bases lay in between. The CDR3, as DNA: TGCGCCAGCAGCCAGGAACGCTGGGCCGGGGAGCTGTTTTTT. It is translated as CASSQERWAGELFF. Based on the CDR3 plus reference TRBV5-1 and TRBJ2-2, the full variable domain is KAGVTQTPRYLIKTRGQQVTLSCSPISGHRSVSWYQQTPGQGLQFLFEYFSETQRNKGNFPGRFSGRQFSNSRSEMNVSTLELGDSALYLCASSQERWAGELFFGEGSRLTVL.

The V and J genes are TRBV6-1 and TRBJ1-2; the D is unclear. V was trimmed by 10 bases and J by 4 bases, leaving 13 bases between them. The germline V gene encodes CDR1 MNHNS and CDR2 SASEGT. The CDR3 is 12 amino acids. The CDR3 nucleotides are TGTGCCACCTCTACGGATAGCTATGGCTACACCTTC. Encoded protein: CATSTDSYGYTF.

This clonotype was recorded at least ten times. The chain recombines TRBV4-1 with TRBJ2-7; TRBD1 matches at 10 bases. After removal of 0 bases from V and 0 bases from J, the junction contained 2 bases not matched to a gene. Germline V gene lookup returns CDR1 MGHRA and CDR2 YSYEKL. The CDR3 runs 16 residues. CDR3 DNA sequence: TGCGCCAGCAGCCAAGATCGGACAGGGGGCTCCTACGAGCAGTACTTC. Protein sequence: CASSQDRTGGSYEQYF.

As regards this clonotype: Relative to the germline gene, one junction end is altered; a read error may explain this. The chain carries TRBV10-2 and TRBJ2-3; D unresolved. The CDR3 contains 14 residues. CDR1 and CDR2 (germline): WSHSY, SAAADI. DNA for the CDR3: TGCGCCAACAGTCCCAGGTCCCCCACAGATACGCAGTATTTT. Protein sequence: CANSPRSPTDTQYF.

This clonotype appeared many times. V gene TRBV29-1 combines with J gene TRBJ1-2; D is unclear. The CDR3 is made up of 12 amino acids. Trimming took off 6 bases at V and 1 base at J, with 9 bases between the two ends. Germline CDR1 reads SQVTM; CDR2 reads ANQGSEA. The CDR3 bases are TGCAGCGTCCTCCCCCTTAACTATGGCTACACCTTC. It is translated as CSVLPLNYGYTF.

This chain links TRBV5-1 with TRBJ2-5; 11 positions agree with TRBD2. The CDR3 runs to 20 residues. V shed 1 base, J shed 0 bases, and the junction held 14 bases outside the gene matches. Germline V gene data show CDR1 as SGHRS and CDR2 as YFSETQ. CDR3 in DNA: TGCGCCAGCAGCTTGATGGGACTAGCGGAATTACTATCGTACCAAGAGACCCAGTACTTC. Its protein product is CASSLMGLAELLSYQETQYF.

With regard to this clonotype: One end of the junction varies from germline; a read error may be responsible. The genes are TRBV11-1 and TRBJ2-1; the D gene is possibly TRBD1 (6 bases). This CDR3 contains 16 residues. CDR1 and CDR2 (germline): SGHAT, FQDESV (reference sequence). The CDR3 DNA reads TGTGCCAGCGGCTCAACCCAGGGGATAGTAAACAACGAGCAGTTCTTC. Translation: CASGSTQGIVNNEQFF.

The CDR3 loop is CASSPPNSRDGDEQYF. The CDR3 DNA is TGTGCCAGCTCACCACCTAATTCCCGGGACGGAGACGAGCAGTACTTC. The V gene is TRBV18, the J gene TRBJ2-7; the D call may be TRBD1 or TRBD2 (5 bases each). The CDR3 runs 16 residues. Germline values: CDR1 KGHSH, CDR2 LQKENI. Trimming took 0 bases from V and 5 from J, leaving 17 bases between them.

As regards this clonotype: The junction shows a germline mismatch at one end, possibly a read error. The rearrangement links TRBV5-5 to TRBJ2-5; D unresolved. CDR3 size: 15 residues. Germline values: CDR1 SGHKS, CDR2 YYEKEE (reference sequence). CDR3 sequence reads: CVSSLKSGPRETQYF. DNA for the CDR3: TGTGTCAGCAGCTTGAAATCAGGCCCTAGGGAGACCCAGTACTTC.

Worth noting for this clonotype: Being one base from a much bigger clone, this may be a read error. The CDR3 DNA sequence: TGTGCCAGCAGACTGACAGGGGGCAGAACTGAAGCTTTATTT. Translating it yields CASRLTGGRTEALF. This chain joins TRBV6-5 and TRBJ1-1; TRBD1 agrees at 10 bases. Germline CDR1 and CDR2: MNHEY and SVGAGI. CDR3 length: 14 residues.

In its sample, this clonotype was seen once. It may be a read error: a sequence one base away is much more abundant. The V gene is TRBV10-1, the J gene TRBJ1-5, with D hard to call. The CDR3 covers 12 residues. The V and J ends lost 5 bases and 6 bases respectively, with 8 bases between them. Per germline, CDR1 WNHNN and CDR2 SYGVQD (reference sequence). CDR3 bases: TGCGCCAGCAGTAATAATGGTCAGCCCCAGCATTTT. It yields the protein CASSNNGQPQHF.

The chain employs TRBV20-1 and TRBJ2-5; TRBD2 is a possible D gene (5 bases). The CDR3 extends over 12 amino acids. The germline V gene encodes CDR1 DFQATT and CDR2 SNEGSKA (reference sequence). V was cut by 3 bases and J by 4 bases, with 9 bases left in between. The CDR3 loop is CSASWRVETQYF. The CDR3 DNA reads TGCAGTGCTAGTTGGCGGGTAGAGACCCAGTACTTC.

A remark on this clonotype: The germline gene is not matched at one end of the junction; a read error may be the cause. The chain has TRBV7-8 and TRBJ2-3; 12 bases align to TRBD2. The germline V gene has CDR1 SGHVS and CDR2 FQNEAQ. The CDR3 extends over 18 amino acids. CDR3 DNA: TGTGCCACCAGCCCTAGACTAGCGGGAGACTCTAGCACAGATACGCAGTATTTT. This codes for CATSPRLAGDSSTDTQYF. The full variable domain, in which reference TRBV7-8 and TRBJ2-3 provide the parts outside the CDR3, is GAGVSQSPRYKVAKRGQDVALRCDPISGHVSLFWYQQALGQGPEFLTYFQNEAQLDKSGLPSDRFFAERPEGSVSTLKIQRTQQEDSAVYLCATSPRLAGDSSTDTQYFGPGTRLTVL.

This clonotype was counted many times. J is TRBJ2-7 and V is TRBV30; D ambiguous. V was pared by 2 bases and J by 3 bases, with 14 bases between. From germline, CDR1 is GTSNPN and CDR2 SVGIG (reference sequence). The CDR3 extends over 14 amino acids. The CDR3 is CAWSSGPPSYEQYF. Here the CDR3 DNA reads TGTGCCTGGAGTTCCGGGCCCCCGAGCTACGAGCAGTACTTC.

The table lists this clonotype with a count of one. A read error is possible here, since a much larger clone lies one base away. The chain carries TRBV4-1 and TRBJ2-7; D ambiguous. The germline V and J ends were trimmed by 3 bases and 2 bases, with 17 bases remaining between them. CDR3 size: 16 residues. Germline V CDR1 and CDR2: MGHRA, YSYEKL. CDR3 bases: TGCGCCAGCAGCCATGATATAGTTAGGGTTGCCTACGAGCAGTACTTC. This gives the protein CASSHDIVRVAYEQYF.

Comments on this clonotype: The junction departs from germline at one end; a sequencing error may be responsible. The chain recombines TRBV11-1 with TRBJ2-3, with D perhaps TRBD1 (5 bases). Looked up from germline, CDR1 is SGHAT and CDR2 is FQDESV (reference sequence). This CDR3 is 16 amino acids long. CDR3 nucleotides: TGTGCCAGCAGCTTAGCGGGGCTTTCTCCTCCAGATACGCAGTACTTT. Protein: CASSLAGLSPPDTQYF.

Comments on this clonotype: A junction boundary mismatches the germline segment, possibly from a read error. V gene TRBV28 combines with J gene TRBJ1-2; D gene ambiguous. This CDR3 spans 14 amino acids. CDR1 and CDR2 from the germline V gene are MDHEN and SYDVKM. CDR3 residues: CASSLRETYYGYIF. The CDR3 DNA follows: TGTGCCAGCAGTTTACGCGAGACGTACTATGGCTACATCTTC.

Points on this clonotype: The germline gene is not matched at one end of the junction; a read error may be the cause. The rearrangement links TRBV6-5 to TRBJ1-5; no firm D call. Looked up from germline, CDR1 is MNHEY and CDR2 is SVGAGI. CDR3 size: 14 residues. CDR3 sequence (DNA): TGTGCCAGCAGTTACAGGGAAAGCAATCAGTCCCAACATTTT. Translating it yields CASSYRESNQSQHF.

The J gene is TRBJ2-6, the V gene TRBV10-2, with D perhaps TRBD2 (5 bases). The V gene lost 10 bases and the J gene lost 0 bases, with 16 bases spanning the gap. The CDR3 runs to 16 residues. The germline gives CDR1 WSHSY, CDR2 SAAADI. CDR3 sequence: CANKERSSSGANVLTF. The CDR3 DNA reads as TGCGCCAATAAGGAGCGGTCCAGCTCTGGGGCCAACGTCCTGACTTTC.

A word on this clonotype: A read error may explain this, as a much larger clone is one base away. The V gene is TRBV4-3, the J gene TRBJ1-4; D gene uncertain. Trimming took 3 bases from V and 7 from J, leaving 21 bases between them. CDR1 is LGHNA and CDR2 is YSLEER in the germline V gene. The CDR3 has 17 amino acids. The CDR3 is CASSHGTTATPTEKLFF. Here the CDR3 DNA reads TGCGCCAGCAGCCATGGAACTACAGCCACTCCTACTGAAAAACTGTTTTTT.

This clonotype was counted only a few times. V usage is TRBV6-2 or TRBV6-3 and J usage is TRBJ2-3, with 10 bases that match TRBD2. This CDR3 is built from 15 residues. Trimming cost V 6 bases and J 1 base; bases outside gene matches: 4. CDR1 is MNHEY, CDR2 SVGEGT, per germline. The DNA for the CDR3 is TGTGCCAGCAGATGGACTAGCGGAGGCACAGATACGCAGTATTTT. Its translation: CASRWTSGGTDTQYF.

This clonotype has a count of ten or more. The chain employs TRBV6-6 and TRBJ1-5; D call uncertain. The CDR3 is 15 amino acids. CDR1 and CDR2 (germline): MNHNY, SVGAGI (reference sequence). V lost 0 bases and J 7 bases, leaving 13 bases between the germline ends. The CDR3 loop reads CASSYSPGVGQPQHF. For the CDR3, the DNA is TGTGCCAGCAGTTACTCCCCAGGCGTGGGGCAGCCCCAGCATTTT.

The chain joins TRBV6-2 or TRBV6-3 to TRBJ1-1; TRBD1 aligns across 7 bases. The CDR3 is 12 residues long. CDR1 and CDR2 from the germline V gene are MNHEY and SVGEGT. Trimming removed 5 bases from V and 6 bases from J; junction bases left unmatched: 3. The CDR3 nucleotides are TGTGCCAGCAGTAAGGACAGGCCTGAAGCTTTCTTT. Protein product: CASSKDRPEAFF.

In its sample, this clonotype was seen a few times. The J gene is TRBJ2-7, the V gene TRBV10-1; TRBD2 matches at 7 bases. Per germline, CDR1 WNHNN and CDR2 SYGVQD (reference sequence). Trimming cost V 2 bases and J 1 base; bases outside gene matches: 8. The CDR3 sequence is 16 residues long. The CDR3 DNA reads TGCGCCAGCAGTGAGAGGGAGGGCCCCCCTTCCTACGAGCAGTACTTC. This gives the protein CASSEREGPPSYEQYF.

V and J are TRBV7-9 and TRBJ2-7, with D tentatively TRBD1 or TRBD2 (7 bases each). This CDR3 is 14 amino acids long. The V gene's germline CDR1 is SEHNR and CDR2 FQNEAQ (reference sequence). Trimming took 6 bases from V and 5 from J, leaving 17 bases between them. The CDR3 region is CASSLDRAGDEQYF. In nucleotides, the CDR3 is TGTGCCAGCAGTCTAGACAGGGCGGGAGACGAGCAGTACTTC.